Listed here are 7 T cell receptor beta chains from one sample, sequenced in a study of shared clonotypes between healthy human individuals. In the naive CD8 group, cells lacked CD45RO and were positively selected for CCR7, so terminally differentiated effector memory CD45RA+ cells were left out. Sequenced by immunoSEQ multiplex PCR; TCRdb stores in-frame clones only, minus some. The table shows hundreds of thousands of clones, with about 90% occurring only once. The sample was naive CD8+ T cells sorted from blood. The receptor set was obtained from a man in his thirties or forties in good health.

The chain recombines TRBV19 with TRBJ2-1; 8 positions agree with TRBD1. The CDR3 spans 13 residues. The germline V gene encodes CDR1 LNHDA and CDR2 SQIVND (reference sequence). After removal of 5 bases from V and 10 bases from J, the junction contained 7 bases not matched to a gene. Written as DNA, the CDR3 is TGTGCCAGTAGTCTCGGACAGGGCGGGGAGCAGTTCTTC. Its translation is CASSLGQGGEQFF.

CDR3 residues: CASSLPSTVSSYNEQFF. CDR3 bases: TGCGCCAGCAGCTTGCCCTCGACGGTGAGCTCCTACAATGAGCAGTTCTTC. V gene TRBV5-1 combines with J gene TRBJ2-1, with unresolved D. Germline values: CDR1 SGHRS, CDR2 YFSETQ. Trimming left V 1 base short and J 0 bases short, with 14 bases between. CDR3 length equals 17 residues.

The gene calls are TRBV18 and TRBJ2-1; the D gene is possibly TRBD2 (5 bases). Between the trimmed V and J ends, which lost 3 bases and 8 bases, there was a span of 8 bases. CDR1 KGHSH and CDR2 LQKENI come from the germline V gene. This CDR3 contains 12 residues. CDR3 DNA: TGTGCCAGCTCACCCGGGGTGGATGAGCAGTTCTTC. Translating it yields CASSPGVDEQFF.

Turning to this clone: The same CDR3 also results from other DNA sequences found in this sample. The chain joins TRBV27 to TRBJ2-3, with D hard to call. The ends were cut back, 3 bases at V and 1 base at J, with 5 bases in the middle. CDR3 size: 13 residues. Germline V gene sequence: CDR1 MNHEY, CDR2 SMNVEV (reference sequence). The DNA of the CDR3 is TGTGCCAGCAGTTTGGTGGGCACAGATACGCAGTATTTT. It codes for CASSLVGTDTQYF.

The J gene is TRBJ2-2, the V gene TRBV6-1; TRBD1 agrees at 9 bases. The CDR3 is made up of 15 amino acids. V shed 6 bases, J shed 4 bases, and the junction held 6 bases outside the gene matches. The V gene's germline CDR1 is MNHNS and CDR2 SASEGT. The CDR3 loop reads CASRQGQGSTGELFF. The CDR3 region has the DNA TGTGCCAGCAGGCAAGGACAGGGGTCCACCGGGGAGCTGTTTTTT.

This clone was recorded a few times. This chain links TRBV2 with TRBJ1-2, with a weak D call TRBD1 (5 bases). V was clipped by 3 bases and J by 4 bases, with 12 bases between them. The germline V gene has CDR1 SNHLY and CDR2 FYNNEI. This CDR3 region has 14 residues. CDR3 DNA sequence: TGTGCCAGCAGTGAGGGGCAGGGCGGCTATGGCTACACCTTC. Its translation: CASSEGQGGYGYTF.

The chain couples TRBV5-5 to TRBJ2-1; D perhaps matches TRBD2 (6 bases). The CDR3 contains 16 residues. Between the trimmed V and J ends, which lost 0 bases and 3 bases, there was a span of 13 bases. CDR1 and CDR2 (germline): SGHKS, YYEKEE (reference sequence). Here the CDR3 reads CASSLGRGEDYNEQFF. The CDR3 nucleotides read TGTGCCAGCAGCTTGGGCCGCGGGGAAGACTACAATGAGCAGTTCTTC. The variable domain in full, completed from reference TRBV5-5 and TRBJ2-1, reads DAGVTQSPTHLIKTRGQQVTLRCSPISGHKSVSWYQQVLGQGPQFIFQYYEKEERGRGNFPDRFSARQFPNYSSELNVNALLLGDSALYLCASSLGRGEDYNEQFFGPGTRLTVL.